The source of this T cell receptor (beta chain) is a study of T cell therapy after organ transplantation. Study outcomes and limitations: Nonresponders had marked pretherapy clonal expansions and little post-therapy change.

CDR3 length equals 15 residues. Germline V gene data show CDR1 as MNHEY and CDR2 as SMNVEV (reference sequence). The ends were cut back, 8 bases at V and 0 bases at J, with 13 bases in the middle. Assay used: immunoSEQ multiplex PCR; TCRdb lists only in-frame clones, some missing. The sample has about 48,000 clones, about 95% seen once. As concerns this clone: The antigen is not known.

This chain uses TRBV27 with TRBJ2-2; the D gene is possibly TRBD2 (5 bases). The material sequenced was CD8+ T cells from blood, taken before autologous CMV-specific T cell therapy. The receptor comes from a human patient who had received a solid organ transplant and had CMV disease. CDR3 DNA: TGTGCCAGCTCTGGAGGCAGACCGAACACCGGGGAGCTGTTTTTT. It is translated as CASSGGRPNTGELFF.